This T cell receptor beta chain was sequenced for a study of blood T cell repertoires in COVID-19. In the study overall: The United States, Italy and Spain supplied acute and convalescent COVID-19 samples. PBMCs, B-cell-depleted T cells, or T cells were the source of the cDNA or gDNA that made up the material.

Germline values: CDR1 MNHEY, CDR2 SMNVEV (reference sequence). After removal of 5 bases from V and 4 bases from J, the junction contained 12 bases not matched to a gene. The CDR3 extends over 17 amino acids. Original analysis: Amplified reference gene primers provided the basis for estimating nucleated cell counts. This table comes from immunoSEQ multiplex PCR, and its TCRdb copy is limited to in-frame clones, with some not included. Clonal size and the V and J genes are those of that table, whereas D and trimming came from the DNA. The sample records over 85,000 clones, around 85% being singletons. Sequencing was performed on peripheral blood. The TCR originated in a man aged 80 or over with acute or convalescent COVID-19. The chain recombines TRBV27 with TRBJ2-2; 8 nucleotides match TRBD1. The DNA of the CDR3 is TGTGCCAGCAGTCAGCGCCGGACAGGGACCGGCACCGGGGAGCTGTTTTTT. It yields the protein CASSQRRTGTGTGELFF.